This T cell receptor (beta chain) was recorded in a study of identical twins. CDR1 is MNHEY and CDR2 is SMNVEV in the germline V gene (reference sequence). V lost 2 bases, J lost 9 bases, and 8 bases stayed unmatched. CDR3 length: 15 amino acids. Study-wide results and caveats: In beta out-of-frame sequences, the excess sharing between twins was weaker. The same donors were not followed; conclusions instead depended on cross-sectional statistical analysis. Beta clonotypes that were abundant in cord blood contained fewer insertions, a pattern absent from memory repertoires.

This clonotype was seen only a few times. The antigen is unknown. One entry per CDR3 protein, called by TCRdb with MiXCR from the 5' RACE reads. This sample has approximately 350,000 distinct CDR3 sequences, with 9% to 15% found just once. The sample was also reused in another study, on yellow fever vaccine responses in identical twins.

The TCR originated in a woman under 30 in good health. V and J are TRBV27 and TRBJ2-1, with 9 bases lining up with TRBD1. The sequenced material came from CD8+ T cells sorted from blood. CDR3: CASSLNRDREGEQFF. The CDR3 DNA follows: TGTGCCAGCAGTTTAAACCGGGACAGGGAGGGTGAGCAGTTCTTC.